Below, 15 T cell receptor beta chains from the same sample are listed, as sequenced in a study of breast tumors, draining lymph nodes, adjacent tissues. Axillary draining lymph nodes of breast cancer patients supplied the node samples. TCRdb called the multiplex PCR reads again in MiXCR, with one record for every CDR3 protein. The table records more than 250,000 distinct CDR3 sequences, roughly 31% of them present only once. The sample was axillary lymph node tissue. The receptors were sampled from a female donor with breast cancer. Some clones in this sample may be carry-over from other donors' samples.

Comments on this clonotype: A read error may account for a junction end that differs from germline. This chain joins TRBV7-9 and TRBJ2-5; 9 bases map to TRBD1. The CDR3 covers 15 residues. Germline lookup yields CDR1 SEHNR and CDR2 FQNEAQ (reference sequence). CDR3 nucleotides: TGTGCCAGCAGCTTGGGGGACAGGGACCAAGAGACCCAGGACTTC. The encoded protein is CASSLGDRDQETQDF.

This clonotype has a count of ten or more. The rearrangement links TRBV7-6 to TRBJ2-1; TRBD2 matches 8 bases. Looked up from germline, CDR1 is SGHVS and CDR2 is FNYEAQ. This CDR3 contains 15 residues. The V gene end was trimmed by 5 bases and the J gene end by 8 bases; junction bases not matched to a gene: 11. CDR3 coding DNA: TGTGCCAGCAGCCCGTGGTCCGGGAGGGTCTATGAGCAGTTCTTC. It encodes CASSPWSGRVYEQFF.

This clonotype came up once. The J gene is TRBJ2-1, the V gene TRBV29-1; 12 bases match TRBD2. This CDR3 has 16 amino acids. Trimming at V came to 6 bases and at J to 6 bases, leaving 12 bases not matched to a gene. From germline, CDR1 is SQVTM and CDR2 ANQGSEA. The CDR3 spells CSVSLLLAGGPNEQFF. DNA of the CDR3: TGCAGCGTATCCCTTCTTCTAGCGGGAGGGCCCAATGAGCAGTTCTTC.

The DNA for the CDR3 is TGTGCCAGCAGCGTAGGAGAGGCAGACCTCAACTATGGCTACACCTTC. This encodes CASSVGEADLNYGYTF. V usage is TRBV5-4 and J usage is TRBJ1-2; D call uncertain. V lost 4 bases to trimming and J lost 2 bases, with 18 bases between them. Germline lookup yields CDR1 SGHNT and CDR2 YYREEE (reference sequence). CDR3 size: 16 residues.

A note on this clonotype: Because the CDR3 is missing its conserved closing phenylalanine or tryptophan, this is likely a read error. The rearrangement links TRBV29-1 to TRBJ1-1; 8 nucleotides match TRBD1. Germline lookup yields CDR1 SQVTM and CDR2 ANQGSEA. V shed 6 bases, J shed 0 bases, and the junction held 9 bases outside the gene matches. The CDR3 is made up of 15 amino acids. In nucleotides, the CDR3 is TGCAGCGTGAGACAGGGGTTAGGAATGAACACTGAAGCTTTCCTT. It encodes CSVRQGLGMNTEAFL.

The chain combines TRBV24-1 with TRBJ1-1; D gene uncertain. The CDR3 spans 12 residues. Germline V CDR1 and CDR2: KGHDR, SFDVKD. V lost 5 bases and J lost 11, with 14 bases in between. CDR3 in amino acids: CATSALTGRAFF. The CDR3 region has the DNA TGTGCCACCAGTGCCCTGACGGGGAGGGCTTTCTTT.

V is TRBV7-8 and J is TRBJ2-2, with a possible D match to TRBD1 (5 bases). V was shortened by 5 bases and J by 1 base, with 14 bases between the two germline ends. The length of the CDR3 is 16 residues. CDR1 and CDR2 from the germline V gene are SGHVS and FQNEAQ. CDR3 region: CASSRGGRGNTGELFF. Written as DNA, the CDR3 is TGTGCCAGCAGCCGCGGCGGAAGGGGGAACACCGGGGAGCTGTTTTTT.

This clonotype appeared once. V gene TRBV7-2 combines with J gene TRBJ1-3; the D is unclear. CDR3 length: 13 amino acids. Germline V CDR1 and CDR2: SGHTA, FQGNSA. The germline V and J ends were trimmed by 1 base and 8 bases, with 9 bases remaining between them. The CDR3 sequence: CASSLVSGDTIYF. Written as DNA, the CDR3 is TGTGCCAGCAGCTTAGTATCCGGGGACACCATATATTTT.

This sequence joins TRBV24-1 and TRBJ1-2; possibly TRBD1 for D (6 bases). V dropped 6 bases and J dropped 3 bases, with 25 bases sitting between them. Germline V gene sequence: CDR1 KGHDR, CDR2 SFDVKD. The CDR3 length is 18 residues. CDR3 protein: CATSYATIFPGHDYGYTF. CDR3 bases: TGTGCCACCAGTTATGCCACGATCTTTCCGGGACACGACTATGGCTACACCTTC.

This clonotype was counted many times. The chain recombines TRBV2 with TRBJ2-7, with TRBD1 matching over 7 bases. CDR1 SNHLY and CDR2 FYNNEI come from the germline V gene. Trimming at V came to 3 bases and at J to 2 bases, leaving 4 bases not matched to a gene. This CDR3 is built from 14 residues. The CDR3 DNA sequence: TGTGCCAGCAGTGACAGGGGGTCCACCTACGAGCAGTACTTC. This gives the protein CASSDRGSTYEQYF.

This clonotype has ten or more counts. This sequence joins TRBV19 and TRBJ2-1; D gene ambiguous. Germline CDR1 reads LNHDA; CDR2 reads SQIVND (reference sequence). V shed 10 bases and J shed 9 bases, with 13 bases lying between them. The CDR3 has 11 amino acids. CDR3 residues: CATASASEQFF. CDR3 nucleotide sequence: TGTGCCACCGCCAGCGCCAGTGAGCAGTTCTTC.

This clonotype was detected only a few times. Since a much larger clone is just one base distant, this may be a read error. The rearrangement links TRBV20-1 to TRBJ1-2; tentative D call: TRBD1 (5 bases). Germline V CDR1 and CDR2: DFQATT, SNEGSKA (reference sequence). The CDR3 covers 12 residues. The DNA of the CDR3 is TGCAGTGCTAGACAGGGAGGGTATGGCTCCACCTTC. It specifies CSARQGGYGSTF.

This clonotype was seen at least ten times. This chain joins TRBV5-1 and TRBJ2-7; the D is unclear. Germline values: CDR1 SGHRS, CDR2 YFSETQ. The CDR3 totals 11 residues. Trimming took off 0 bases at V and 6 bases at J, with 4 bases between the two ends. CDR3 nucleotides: TGCGCCAGCAGCTTGGATCTCGAGCAGTACTTC. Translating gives CASSLDLEQYF.

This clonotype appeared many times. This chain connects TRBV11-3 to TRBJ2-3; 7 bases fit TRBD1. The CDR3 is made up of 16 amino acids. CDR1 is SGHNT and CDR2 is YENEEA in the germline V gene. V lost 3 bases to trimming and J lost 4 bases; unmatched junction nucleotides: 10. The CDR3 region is CASSFGQAVVADTQYF. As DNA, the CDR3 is TGTGCCAGCAGCTTCGGACAGGCGGTCGTTGCAGATACGCAGTATTTT. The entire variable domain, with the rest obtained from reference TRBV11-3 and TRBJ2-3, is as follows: EAGVVQSPRYKIIEKKQPVAFWCNPISGHNTLYWYLQNLGQGPELLIRYENEEAVDDSQLPKDRFSAERLKGVDSTLKIQPAELGDSAVYLCASSFGQAVVADTQYFGPGTRLTVL.

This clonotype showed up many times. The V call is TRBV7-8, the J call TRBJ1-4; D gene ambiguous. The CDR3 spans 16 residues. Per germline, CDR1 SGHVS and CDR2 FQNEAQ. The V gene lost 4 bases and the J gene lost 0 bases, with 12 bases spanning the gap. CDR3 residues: CASSSTGRPTNEKLFF. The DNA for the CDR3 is TGTGCCAGCAGCTCGACCGGACGCCCAACTAATGAAAAACTGTTTTTT.